The table lists the clone carrying this T cell receptor beta chain with a few counts. Its target is unknown. The sample comes from a study of response to subunit inactivated influenza vaccine. Study results and caveats: It was suggested by the authors that few new T cells are recruited by each seasonal influenza vaccination.

The V and J ends lost 6 bases and 9 bases, in that order; junction bases with no gene match: 6. The CDR3 totals 13 residues. MiXCR was run by TCRdb on the RT-PCR reads, yielding one entry per CDR3 protein. This sample has approximately 500,000 distinct CDR3 sequences, with 13% found just once. The input for sequencing was PBMCs from blood, taken 35 to 45 days after vaccination. The genes are TRBV12-3 or TRBV12-4 and TRBJ2-4; 9 bases line up with TRBD1. The clonotype comes from a man between 45 and 60 years old who received an inactivated influenza vaccine. This chain's CDR3 is CASSHGQGIIQYF. The CDR3 bases are TGTGCCAGCAGCCACGGACAGGGGATCATTCAGTACTTC.